The rows below give T cell receptor beta chains drawn from one sample of a study of T cell repertoires in cytomegalovirus infection. The antigens for these receptors are not known. One entry per CDR3 protein, called by TCRdb with MiXCR from the reads. The sample consists of about 78,000 distinct CDR3 sequences, 35% to 45% of them appearing once. The sample in question was CD8+ T cells from cultured PBMCs, obtained from culture after CMV antigen stimulation. The receptors come from a human donor in good health (CMV status not recorded). Some clones in this sample may be carry-over from other donors' samples. Both conserved end residues are part of each CDR3. The D gene is left open where the match is weak. Not all rows give a size; the values are once, few, many and, for expanded clones, a class.

J: TRBJ2-4; size: NA; D: TRBD1; V: TRBV6-6; CDR3: CASSPDRGNIQYF; DNA: TGTGCCAGCAGCCCCGACAGGGGAAACATTCAGTACTTC
J: TRBJ2-5; size: NA; D: NA; V: TRBV10-3; CDR3: CAISEAAGGQETQYF; DNA: TGTGCCATCAGTGAGGCGGCGGGGGGACAGGAGACCCAGTACTTC
J: TRBJ2-3; size: few; D: NA; V: TRBV9; CDR3: CASSVVMGSTDTQYF; DNA: TGTGCCAGCAGCGTAGTAATGGGATCCACAGATACGCAGTATTTT
J: TRBJ2-2; size: many; D: TRBD1; V: TRBV6-1; CDR3: CASSEDLAMGQGAGELFF; DNA: TGTGCCAGCAGTGAAGATTTAGCAATGGGACAGGGAGCCGGGGAGCTGTTTTTT
J: TRBJ2-7; size: few; D: TRBD1; V: TRBV2; CDR3: CASSESLGRQGIGRYEQYF; DNA: TGTGCCAGCAGTGAAAGTTTGGGGAGACAGGGGATCGGTCGCTACGAGCAGTACTTC
J: TRBJ2-1; size: NA; D: NA; V: TRBV7-9; CDR3: CASSPGLVPYNEQFF; DNA: TGTGCCAGCAGCCCTGGGCTAGTTCCCTACAATGAGCAGTTCTTC
J: TRBJ1-2; size: few; D: NA; V: TRBV12-3/TRBV12-4; CDR3: CASNPSLDPYGYTF; DNA: TGTGCCAGCAACCCTTCTCTTGACCCCTATGGCTACACCTTC
J: TRBJ2-7; size: few; D: NA; V: TRBV4-3; CDR3: CASSQSRTYEQYF; DNA: TGCGCCAGCAGCCAATCTCGGACCTACGAGCAGTACTTC
J: TRBJ2-5; size: NA; D: NA; V: TRBV7-9; CDR3: CASTSAETQYF; DNA: TGTGCCAGCACCTCAGCAGAGACCCAGTACTTC
J: TRBJ2-5; size: NA; D: NA; V: TRBV27; CDR3: CASSSIPGQETQYF; DNA: TGTGCCAGCAGCTCGATTCCCGGCCAAGAGACCCAGTACTTC
J: TRBJ2-7; size: few; D: NA; V: TRBV15; CDR3: CATSTPFSGQHDEQYF; DNA: TGTGCCACCAGCACTCCTTTTTCTGGGCAGCACGACGAGCAGTACTTC
J: TRBJ2-3; size: NA; D: TRBD2; V: TRBV7-6; CDR3: CASSYMAGGTDTQYF; DNA: TGTGCCAGCAGCTATATGGCGGGGGGCACAGATACGCAGTATTTT
J: TRBJ1-1; size: NA; D: TRBD1; V: TRBV7-9; CDR3: CASSSGGAGTEAFF; DNA: TGTGCCAGCAGCTCAGGGGGCGCGGGTACTGAAGCTTTCTTT
J: TRBJ2-6; size: NA; D: NA; V: TRBV7-8; CDR3: CASSPGANVLTF; DNA: TGTGCCAGCAGCCCTGGGGCCAACGTCCTGACTTTC
J: TRBJ1-1; size: NA; D: TRBD1; V: TRBV7-6; CDR3: CASSRTGEADEAFF; DNA: TGTGCCAGCAGCCGGACAGGCGAAGCTGATGAAGCTTTCTTT
J: TRBJ1-3; size: NA; D: NA; V: TRBV4-1; CDR3: CASSQETGQTGNTIYF; DNA: TGCGCCAGCAGCCAAGAAACAGGGCAAACTGGAAACACCATATATTTT
J: TRBJ2-3; size: NA; D: TRBD1; V: TRBV27; CDR3: CASSSTGQGLSTDTQYF; DNA: TGTGCCAGCAGTTCTACGGGACAGGGACTTAGCACAGATACGCAGTATTTT
J: TRBJ2-1; size: few; D: TRBD2; V: TRBV7-8; CDR3: CASSAILTSNSNEQFF; DNA: TGTGCCAGCAGCGCGATCTTGACTAGCAACTCTAATGAGCAGTTCTTC
J: TRBJ2-7; size: few; D: NA; V: TRBV6-2/TRBV6-3; CDR3: CASRPVWAGSHYEQYF; DNA: TGTGCCAGCAGACCGGTTTGGGCAGGGAGTCACTACGAGCAGTACTTC
J: TRBJ1-2; size: NA; D: NA; V: TRBV24-1; CDR3: CATSDSVDGYTF; DNA: TGTGCCACCAGTGATTCGGTGGATGGCTACACCTTC
J: TRBJ1-1; size: NA; D: NA; V: TRBV6-6; CDR3: CASTLGILNTEAFF; DNA: TGTGCCAGCACTCTAGGCATATTGAACACTGAAGCTTTCTTT
J: TRBJ1-1; size: NA; D: NA; V: TRBV6-2/TRBV6-3; CDR3: CASSYENTEAFF; DNA: TGTGCCAGCAGTTACGAGAACACTGAAGCTTTCTTT
J: TRBJ2-3; size: many; D: NA; V: TRBV7-6; CDR3: CASLENEVIDTQYF; DNA: TGTGCCAGTCTGGAGAATGAAGTTATAGATACGCAGTATTTT
J: TRBJ2-3; size: few; D: TRBD1; V: TRBV13; CDR3: CASSLARQGATNTDTQYF; DNA: TGTGCCAGCAGCTTAGCCCGGCAGGGGGCCACAAACACAGATACGCAGTATTTT
J: TRBJ2-1; size: few; D: TRBD2; V: TRBV6-4; CDR3: CASSDQTSGGGSEQFF; DNA: TGTGCCAGCAGTGACCAGACTAGCGGGGGGGGAAGTGAGCAGTTCTTC
J: TRBJ1-5; size: few; D: NA; V: TRBV19; CDR3: CASSPEAPNWYSNQPQHF; DNA: TGTGCCAGTAGCCCAGAGGCGCCAAATTGGTATAGCAATCAGCCCCAGCATTTT
J: TRBJ2-7; size: NA; D: TRBD1; V: TRBV12-3/TRBV12-4; CDR3: CASSGQGPYEQYF; DNA: TGTGCCAGCAGTGGACAGGGGCCCTACGAGCAGTACTTC
J: TRBJ2-1; size: NA; D: NA; V: TRBV4-1; CDR3: CASSPSGKSYNEQFF; DNA: TGCGCCAGCAGCCCCTCGGGTAAATCCTACAATGAGCAGTTCTTC
J: TRBJ2-3; size: NA; D: TRBD1; V: TRBV28; CDR3: CASSPPGQYMSTDTQYF; DNA: TGTGCCAGCAGTCCCCCGGGACAGTATATGAGCACAGATACGCAGTATTTT
J: TRBJ2-3; size: NA; D: NA; V: TRBV4-1; CDR3: CASSQVGGTDTQYF; DNA: TGCGCCAGCAGCCAAGTCGGGGGCACAGATACGCAGTATTTT
J: TRBJ2-1; size: few; D: NA; V: TRBV4-1; CDR3: CATALSAPGGDEQFF; DNA: TGCGCCACCGCCCTAAGTGCCCCCGGCGGTGATGAGCAGTTCTTC
J: TRBJ2-3; size: NA; D: NA; V: TRBV11-2; CDR3: CASSTDSPPATDTQYF; DNA: TGTGCCAGCAGCACGGACTCCCCTCCCGCCACAGATACGCAGTATTTT
J: TRBJ1-5; size: NA; D: NA; V: TRBV27; CDR3: CASSLFPVNQPQHF; DNA: TGTGCCAGCAGTTTATTTCCAGTCAATCAGCCCCAGCATTTT
J: TRBJ2-2; size: NA; D: TRBD2; V: TRBV6-1; CDR3: CASSQRGLPGELFF; DNA: TGTGCCAGCAGTCAGCGGGGGTTGCCCGGGGAGCTGTTTTTT
J: TRBJ2-5; size: once; D: NA; V: TRBV7-6; CDR3: CASGRQETQYF; DNA: TGTGCCAGCGGACGACAAGAGACCCAGTACTTC
J: TRBJ1-4; size: NA; D: NA; V: TRBV5-4; CDR3: CASSLEAATNEKLFF; DNA: TGTGCCAGCAGCTTGGAGGCAGCAACTAATGAAAAACTGTTTTTT
J: TRBJ1-1; size: NA; D: TRBD1; V: TRBV27; CDR3: CASSFGQGRTFF; DNA: TGTGCCAGCAGTTTTGGACAGGGTCGGACTTTCTTT
J: TRBJ2-7; size: NA; D: TRBD1; V: TRBV28; CDR3: CASSYGDSTSYEQYF; DNA: TGTGCCAGCAGCTACGGGGACAGTACATCCTACGAGCAGTACTTC
J: TRBJ2-1; size: few; D: NA; V: TRBV7-2; CDR3: CASGLGGAGEQFF; DNA: TGTGCCAGCGGATTAGGGGGGGCTGGTGAGCAGTTCTTC
J: TRBJ2-1; size: NA; D: NA; V: TRBV7-8; CDR3: CASSLSTWGSFF; DNA: TGTGCCAGCAGCTTATCGACTTGGGGTTCCTTCTTC
J: TRBJ2-1; size: NA; D: NA; V: TRBV5-4; CDR3: CASSLELETVYNEQFF; DNA: TGTGCCAGCAGCTTGGAACTTGAGACGGTATACAATGAGCAGTTCTTC